This T cell receptor beta chain was recorded in a study of shared clonotypes between healthy human individuals. Clones were read by immunoSEQ multiplex PCR, and TCRdb kept only the in-frame ones, dropping some. The data hold 150,000 to 200,000 clones, with 90% to 95% observed a single time. V lost 4 bases and J lost 4; bases outside the gene matches: 5. The length of the CDR3 is 15 residues. CDR1 is KGHSH and CDR2 is LQKENI in the germline V gene. The clonotype comes from a woman aged 25 to 39 in good health. Material: naive CD4+ T cells sorted from blood. As for subset: CD45RA+ positively selected. This rearrangement joins TRBV18 to TRBJ2-1, with TRBD1 matching 9 bases. DNA for the CDR3: TGTGCCAGCTCACGGGGAGGACAGGGGTACAATGAGCAGTTCTTC. As protein: CASSRGGQGYNEQFF.